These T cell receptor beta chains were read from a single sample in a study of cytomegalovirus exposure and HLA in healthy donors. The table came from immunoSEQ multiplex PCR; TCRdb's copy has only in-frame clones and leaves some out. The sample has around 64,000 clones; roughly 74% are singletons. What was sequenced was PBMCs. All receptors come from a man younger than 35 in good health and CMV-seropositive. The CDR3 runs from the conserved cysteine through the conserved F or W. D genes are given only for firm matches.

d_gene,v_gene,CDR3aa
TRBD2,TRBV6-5,CASSYGLAGGEQFF
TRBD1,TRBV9,CASSVRDSPNQPQHF
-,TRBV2,CASSGTYLNQPQHF
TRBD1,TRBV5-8,CASSFTRGSWRIGEQFF
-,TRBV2,CASSQSTEAFF
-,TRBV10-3,CAISDTGYGYTF
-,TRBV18,CASSPGTLDSPLHF
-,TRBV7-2,CASSPSGTQNIQYF
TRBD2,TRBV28,CASSPGGGLTDTQYF
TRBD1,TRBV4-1,CASSQGLQGMNTEAFF
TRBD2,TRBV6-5,CASSYGLAGAEQFF
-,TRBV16,CASSRHRSYEQYF
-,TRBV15,CATSRDLPSGGGYTF
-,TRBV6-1,CASSEDSAYRDEQFF
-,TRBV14,CASSRTGYSYNEQFF
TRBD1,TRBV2,CASSVGQGGTEAFF
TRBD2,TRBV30,CAWTSGGLVDEQFF
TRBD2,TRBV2,CATRGGITDTQYF
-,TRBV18,CASSLAEGGANVLTF
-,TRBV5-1,CASSTRSVETQYF
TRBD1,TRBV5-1,CASSLVQGEDYGYTF
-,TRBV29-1,CSVEAGSWNGYTF
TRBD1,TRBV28,CASVKAGTGMVNEQFF
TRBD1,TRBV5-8,CASSRRTGDYGYTF
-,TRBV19,CASRLAETQYF
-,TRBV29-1,CSVEWGQGYNEQFF
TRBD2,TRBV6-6,CASEREESYEQYF
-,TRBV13,CASSLRPYEQYF
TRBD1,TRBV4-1,CASRQPGQGESGYTF
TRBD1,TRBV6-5,CASSYGQGFSYEQYF
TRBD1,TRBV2,CASNLDRGAGEVKLFF
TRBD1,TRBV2,CASREAGGTGELFF
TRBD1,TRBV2,CASSPPTGLNQPQHF
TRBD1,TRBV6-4,CASSDDRVNGYTF
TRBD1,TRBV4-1,CASSRGQGYEQYF
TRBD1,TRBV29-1,CSVHTGGRETQYF